The source of this T cell receptor (beta chain) is a study of blood T cell repertoires in COVID-19. Sequenced by immunoSEQ multiplex PCR; TCRdb stores in-frame clones only, minus some. The table lists hundreds of thousands of clones, 85% of them singletons. This CDR3 spans 13 amino acids. In germline, CDR1 is MNHEY, CDR2 SVGAGI. Trimming took 2 bases from V and 4 from J, leaving 7 bases between them. Those designated as exposed participants met a COVID-19 case within 2 weeks before study entry. This receptor was taken from a woman in her thirties who had been exposed to COVID-19. The genes are TRBV6-5 and TRBJ2-3; the D is unclear. What was sequenced was PBMCs or T cells enriched from blood (not recorded which). CDR3 bases: TGTGCCAGCAGTTACGACGACTCAGATACGCAGTATTTT. It translates to CASSYDDSDTQYF.